Each of the 20 T cell receptor beta chains below was sequenced from the same sample in a study of shared clonotypes between healthy human individuals. Libraries were prepared by immunoSEQ multiplex PCR; TCRdb keeps only in-frame clonotypes and omits some of them. The sample records a few million clones, 80% to 95% being singletons. Sequenced: naive CD4+ T cells from PBMCs. Subset here: CD45RA+ positively selected. The receptors were sampled from a man in his late teens or twenties in good health. Some clones in this sample may be carry-over from other donors' samples.

The chain has TRBV7-2 and TRBJ2-7; D unresolved. Germline V gene sequence: CDR1 SGHTA, CDR2 FQGNSA. This CDR3 has 15 amino acids. V lost 1 base, J lost 1 base, and 11 bases lay in between. The CDR3 coding sequence is TGTGCCAGCAGCTTAGATCAGGTTGAATCCTACGAGCAGTACTTC. Protein sequence: CASSLDQVESYEQYF.

This chain links TRBV19 with TRBJ2-2; no clear D. The CDR3 runs 14 residues. Germline assignment: CDR1 LNHDA and CDR2 SQIVND (reference sequence). V lost 0 bases and J lost 13, with 15 bases in between. CDR3 sequence reads: CASSIDGSPVGLFF. The CDR3, as DNA: TGTGCCAGTAGTATAGATGGCAGCCCGGTGGGGCTGTTTTTT.

This clone was detected once. The same CDR3 arises from other DNA sequences in this sample as well. The rearrangement uses TRBV5-4 and TRBJ2-7; TRBD1 aligns across 7 bases. Trimming took 4 bases from V and 0 from J; bases not matched to a gene: 7. This CDR3 is 15 amino acids long. Germline V CDR1 and CDR2: SGHNT, YYREEE (reference sequence). This CDR3 reads CASSPPGQRSYEQYF. The CDR3 DNA follows: TGTGCCAGCAGCCCTCCGGGACAGCGCTCCTACGAGCAGTACTTC.

This chain joins TRBV6-5 and TRBJ2-1; 8 nucleotides line up with TRBD2. There are 15 residues in the CDR3. Trimming took 4 bases from V and 8 from J; bases not matched to a gene: 10. Germline CDR1 is MNHEY and CDR2 is SVGAGI. CDR3 sequence reads: CASSSLAGRSDEQFF. The CDR3 nucleotides are TGTGCCAGCAGTTCCCTAGCGGGCCGGAGCGATGAGCAGTTCTTC.

The rearrangement links TRBV6-6 to TRBJ2-3, with 9 bases identical to TRBD1. V trimming: 6 bases; J trimming: 4 bases; junction bases outside the gene matches: 2. CDR1 is MNHNY and CDR2 is SVGAGI in the germline V gene (reference sequence). The CDR3 runs 13 residues. For the CDR3, the DNA is TGTGCCAGCAGGCGGGACAGGGCAGATACGCAGTATTTT. It is translated as CASRRDRADTQYF.

The chain is built from TRBV28 and TRBJ1-5; 8 nucleotides align to TRBD1. The trim removed 4 bases at V and 1 base at J, leaving 12 bases unmatched. Per the germline V gene, CDR1 is MDHEN and CDR2 is SYDVKM. This CDR3 has 18 residues. CDR3 protein: CASSSSTGGTGSNQPQHF. CDR3 sequence (DNA): TGTGCCAGCAGTTCCTCAACCGGAGGGACAGGCAGCAATCAGCCCCAGCATTTT.

The chain joins TRBV19 to TRBJ1-5; no reliable D call. Germline V gene sequence: CDR1 LNHDA, CDR2 SQIVND (reference sequence). The V and J ends lost 3 bases and 0 bases respectively, with 15 bases between them. The CDR3 spans 17 residues. CDR3 in amino acids: CASSMPGAVYSNQPQHF. CDR3 nucleotides: TGTGCCAGTAGTATGCCAGGCGCCGTATATAGCAATCAGCCCCAGCATTTT.

This chain uses TRBV7-9 with TRBJ2-1; D remains ambiguous. CDR1 and CDR2 (germline): SEHNR, FQNEAQ (reference sequence). The CDR3 covers 15 residues. Trimming took off 1 base at V and 9 bases at J, with 16 bases between the two ends. The CDR3 region has the DNA TGTGCCAGCAGCTTAGTAGCACCTGAAGGGTCTGAGCAGTTCTTC. This translates into CASSLVAPEGSEQFF.

The rearrangement uses TRBV19 and TRBJ2-3; D is ambiguous. CDR3 length equals 11 residues. Germline values: CDR1 LNHDA, CDR2 SQIVND (reference sequence). Trimming stripped 6 bases from V and 6 bases from J, with 7 bases between. The CDR3 here is CASSDLDTQYF. The CDR3, as DNA: TGTGCCAGTAGCGATCTGGATACGCAGTATTTT.

The chain is built from TRBV4-2 and TRBJ2-5, with D possibly matching TRBD2 (7 bases). There are 15 residues in the CDR3. V was cut by 4 bases and J by 5 bases, with 17 bases left in between. Germline loops: CDR1 LGHNA, CDR2 YNFKEQ. CDR3 sequence (DNA): TGTGCCAGCAGCCTAGGTACGGGGGGCAGGGAGACCCAGTACTTC. Residues: CASSLGTGGRETQYF.

V is TRBV25-1 and J is TRBJ2-4, with a weak D call TRBD2 (5 bases). CDR1 and CDR2 (germline): MGHDK, SYGVNS. CDR3 length equals 15 residues. V was pared by 1 base and J by 0 bases, with 7 bases between. The CDR3 DNA reads as TGTGCCAGCAGTGAATCCCGGGGAGCCAAAAACATTCAGTACTTC. Translated, it gives CASSESRGAKNIQYF.

The CDR3 region is CASSPTGTSTGTSTDTQYF. CDR3 nucleotide sequence: TGTGCCAGCAGTCCTACCGGGACTAGTACTGGTACTAGCACAGATACGCAGTATTTT. This sequence joins TRBV27 and TRBJ2-3, with 8 bases fitting TRBD2. The length of the CDR3 is 19 residues. V gave up 5 bases and J gave up 0 bases; unmatched junction bases: 16. Germline CDR1 MNHEY, CDR2 SMNVEV (reference sequence).

CDR3 sequence: CASSLAWGRGNTGELFF. Here the CDR3 DNA reads TGTGCCAGCAGCTTAGCGTGGGGCAGGGGGAACACCGGGGAGCTGTTTTTT. The genes are TRBV7-2 and TRBJ2-2, with D possibly TRBD1 on 6 matching bases. V was pared by 0 bases and J by 1 base, with 12 bases between. The CDR3 consists of 17 residues. Germline assignment: CDR1 SGHTA and CDR2 FQGNSA.

The chain couples TRBV7-9 to TRBJ2-7; D remains ambiguous. The CDR3 sequence is 16 residues long. Germline V gives CDR1 SEHNR, CDR2 FQNEAQ (reference sequence). The germline V and J ends were trimmed by 0 bases and 0 bases, with 12 bases remaining between them. This CDR3 reads CASSLALTASSYEQYF. The CDR3 DNA reads as TGTGCCAGCAGCTTAGCGCTAACGGCGAGCTCCTACGAGCAGTACTTC.

This clone has a single count. V gene TRBV19 combines with J gene TRBJ1-5; TRBD1 is a possible D gene (5 bases). Germline values: CDR1 LNHDA, CDR2 SQIVND (reference sequence). The CDR3 length is 16 residues. The germline V and J ends were trimmed by 2 bases and 10 bases, with 21 bases remaining between them. The CDR3 DNA follows: TGTGCCAGTAGTATAAGGGACGGTCGAAAAGCATCACCCCAGCATTTT. Translated, it gives CASSIRDGRKASPQHF. Combining the CDR3 with reference TRBV19 and TRBJ1-5 gives the whole variable domain DGGITQSPKYLFRKEGQNVTLSCEQNLNHDAMYWYRQDPGQGLRLIYYSQIVNDFQKGDIAEGYSVSREKKESFPLTVTSAQKNPTAFYLCASSIRDGRKASPQHFGDGTRLSIL.

This clone was seen only once. The V call is TRBV28, the J call TRBJ2-3; 10 nucleotides agree with TRBD2. The CDR3 extends over 16 amino acids. With V trimmed by 5 bases and J by 4 bases, 9 bases remained unmatched. Germline V gene sequence: CDR1 MDHEN, CDR2 SYDVKM. CDR3 bases: TGTGCCAGCAGTGTGAAACTAGCGGGGTGGGCAGATACGCAGTATTTT. Amino acid sequence: CASSVKLAGWADTQYF.

Concerning this clone: The identical CDR3 is also encoded by other nucleotide sequences in the sample. The chain joins TRBV2 to TRBJ1-1; 7 bases line up with TRBD1. This CDR3 has 14 amino acids. The V segment lost 5 bases and the J segment 1 base; nucleotides outside the gene matches: 4. The germline gives CDR1 SNHLY, CDR2 FYNNEI. CDR3 sequence: CASSSTGRNTEAFF. The CDR3 DNA reads TGTGCCAGCAGTTCGACAGGGAGGAACACTGAAGCTTTCTTT.

This chain joins TRBV6-5 and TRBJ2-2; unclear D gene. CDR3 length equals 13 residues. CDR1 is MNHEY and CDR2 is SVGAGI in the germline V gene. V dropped 0 bases and J dropped 6 bases, with 5 bases sitting between them. CDR3 sequence: CASSYSTPGELFF. The DNA for the CDR3 is TGTGCCAGCAGTTACTCGACCCCCGGGGAGCTGTTTTTT.

This chain joins TRBV2 and TRBJ2-3; D is unclear. The CDR3 length is 15 residues. Germline values: CDR1 SNHLY, CDR2 FYNNEI. The ends were cut back, 7 bases at V and 0 bases at J, with 14 bases in the middle. The CDR3 sequence: CASKIGSGSTDTQYF. CDR3 nucleotides: TGTGCCAGCAAGATAGGGTCCGGGAGCACAGATACGCAGTATTTT.

The rearrangement links TRBV27 to TRBJ2-7, with 10 bases identical to TRBD1. With 2 bases clipped from V and 3 bases from J, the junction kept 4 bases outside the gene matches. CDR1 and CDR2 (germline): MNHEY, SMNVEV (reference sequence). This CDR3 region has 15 residues. The CDR3: CASSLSGTGVYEQYF. As DNA, the CDR3 is TGTGCCAGCAGTTTAAGCGGGACAGGGGTCTACGAGCAGTACTTC.